This TCR beta chain was found in a study of OX40 agonist ivuxolimab in advanced cancers. Study in general: Six ivuxolimab dose levels, 0.01 to 10 mg/kg, were given intravenously every 2 weeks. The study's findings and limits: Some nonresponders likewise displayed low normalized T-cell clonal expansion.

Baseline was the first blood sampling point, followed by cycle 4 day 1 and cycle 7 day 1. This table comes from immunoSEQ multiplex PCR, and its TCRdb copy is limited to in-frame clones, with some not included. The data hold 25,000 to 35,000 clones, with approximately 81% observed a single time. The CDR3 loop spans 16 amino acids. With 2 bases removed from V and 4 bases from J, the gap between germline ends came to 18 bases. In germline, CDR1 is MGHRA, CDR2 YSYEKL. For this clone: No antigen is known for it.

The clonotype originates from an adult with an advanced solid tumor such as melanoma, head and neck, liver or kidney cancer. The V and J genes are TRBV4-1 and TRBJ2-7; TRBD1 or TRBD2 may be the D gene (5 bases each). The sequences come from CD4+ or CD8+ T cells sorted from blood, collected in a trial of the OX40 agonist ivuxolimab. CDR3 coding DNA: TGCGCCAGCAGCCAACGTGCCGGGACGGCTTTATACGAGCAGTACTTC. Its protein is CASSQRAGTALYEQYF.